The next 25 T cell receptor beta chains were all read from a single sample in a study of graft-versus-host responses after intestinal transplantation. Clones were read by immunoSEQ multiplex PCR, and TCRdb kept only the in-frame ones, dropping some. The repertoire holds 11,000 to 15,000 clones, with over 75% as singletons. To release intraepithelial and lamina propria lymphocytes, the graft tissue was processed. The sample consisted of ileum tissue, taken 27 days after intestinal transplant. The source of these receptors is a human patient who received an intestinal transplant, so some T cells may come from the graft donor.

The rearrangement joins TRBV19 to TRBJ1-2; 8 bases fit TRBD1. The CDR3 is 13 amino acids. From germline, CDR1 is LNHDA and CDR2 SQIVND (reference sequence). V lost 6 bases and J lost 8; bases outside the gene matches: 8. The CDR3 loop is CASRTGQALGYTF. CDR3 bases: TGTGCCAGTAGGACGGGACAGGCGCTCGGCTACACCTTC.

This clone occurred a few times. J is TRBJ2-7 and V is TRBV23-1; a weak D match, TRBD2 (6 bases). TRBV23-1 is recorded as an ORF, its role being uncertain. The V end was cut by 3 bases, the J end by 0 bases, with 15 bases between. This CDR3 has 16 residues. The CDR3 here is CASSQIRECHSYEQYV. The CDR3 DNA follows: TGCGCCAGCAGTCAGATCCGGGAGTGCCACTCCTACGAGCAGTACGTC.

The chain carries TRBV28 and TRBJ1-2; 8 bases fit TRBD1. Germline CDR1 reads MDHEN; CDR2 reads SYDVKM. V shed 5 bases, J shed 4 bases, and the junction held 6 bases outside the gene matches. The CDR3 extends over 14 amino acids. The chain's CDR3 is CASSVGQAFYGYTF. CDR3 DNA sequence: TGTGCCAGCAGTGTGGGACAGGCATTCTATGGCTACACCTTC.

The chain is built from TRBV6-6 and TRBJ2-7, with TRBD2 matching over 10 bases. Trimming at V came to 1 base and at J to 6 bases, leaving 6 bases not matched to a gene. Germline V gives CDR1 MNHNY, CDR2 SVGAGI (reference sequence). This CDR3 has 15 amino acids. The CDR3 region has the DNA TGTGCCAGCAGTTACTTAGCGGGGGGTCTTGGCGAGCAGTACGTC. Protein: CASSYLAGGLGEQYV.

The chain uses TRBV27 and TRBJ1-2; 9 positions match TRBD1. V lost 9 bases and J lost 3; bases outside the gene matches: 14. The CDR3 spans 16 residues. CDR1 is MNHEY and CDR2 is SMNVEV in the germline V gene (reference sequence). The CDR3 here is CASSPGTGIPDYGYTF. The CDR3 region has the DNA TGTGCCAGTAGTCCCGGGACAGGGATCCCTGACTATGGCTACACCTTC.

The V gene is TRBV28, the J gene TRBJ1-3; 9 bases agree with TRBD1. V was clipped by 7 bases and J by 3 bases; unmatched bases: 7. CDR1 MDHEN and CDR2 SYDVKM come from the germline V gene. The CDR3 has 15 residues. CDR3 in DNA: TGTGCCAGCAAACGGGACAGGGTTAATGGAAACACCATATATTTT. Its translation: CASKRDRVNGNTIYF.

With regard to this clone: The junction differs from germline at one of its ends, possibly a read error. The chain carries TRBV7-7 and TRBJ2-2, with D perhaps TRBD1 (5 bases). Germline V gene data show CDR1 as SSHAT and CDR2 as FNYEAQ (reference sequence). The CDR3 consists of 14 residues. The CDR3 protein is CASSFDRNTGELFF. In DNA, the CDR3 is TGTGCTAGCAGCTTCGACAGAAACACCGGGGAGCTGTTTTTT. Combining the CDR3 with reference TRBV7-7 and TRBJ2-2 gives the whole variable domain GAGVSQSPRYKVTKRGQDVTLRCDPISSHATLYWYQQALGQGPEFLTYFNYEAQPDKSGLPSDRFSAERPEGSISTLTIQRTEQRDSAMYRCASSFDRNTGELFFGEGSRLTVL.

The chain combines TRBV4-2 with TRBJ1-3; D might be TRBD2 (6 bases). TRBJ2-2 matches the DNA end more closely, so the J call is doubtful. Germline lookup yields CDR1 LGHNA and CDR2 YNFKEQ. The CDR3 has 17 residues. The CDR3 nucleotides are TGTGCCAGCAGCCCTGTTCAAGCAGGGAGGTTTAGTGGGGAGCTGTTTTTT. Translated: CASSPVQAGRFSGELFF.

The genes are TRBV11-2 and TRBJ2-4, with D tentatively TRBD1 (7 bases). The germline CDR1 and CDR2 sequences are SGHAT and FQNNGV. The CDR3 contains 15 residues. V lost 7 bases to trimming and J lost 9 bases, with 22 bases between them. As DNA, the CDR3 is TGTGCCAGCACCCAGGGGGGTAGGCCCGGTGTCATTCAGTACTTC. It encodes CASTQGGRPGVIQYF.

V is TRBV6-6 and J is TRBJ2-2, with D possibly being TRBD1 (5 bases). Germline V gene data show CDR1 as MNHNY and CDR2 as SVGAGI (reference sequence). With 6 bases removed from V and 1 base from J, the gap between germline ends came to 15 bases. The CDR3 runs to 16 residues. CDR3 sequence reads: CASRVWTKKNTGELFF. The CDR3 region has the DNA TGTGCCAGCAGGGTATGGACAAAAAAGAACACCGGGGAGCTGTTTTTT.

For the CDR3, the DNA is TGTGCCAGCAGTTTAACGCAACAGGGTCAACAGCCCCAGCATTTT. This translates into CASSLTQQGQQPQHF. The chain is built from TRBV27 and TRBJ1-5; D may be TRBD1 (6 bases). Per germline, CDR1 MNHEY and CDR2 SMNVEV (reference sequence). V was trimmed by 2 bases and J by 7 bases, leaving 15 bases between them. CDR3 size: 15 residues.

V gene TRBV9 combines with J gene TRBJ2-1; 7 bases align to TRBD2. Germline lookup yields CDR1 SGDLS and CDR2 YYNGEE. The CDR3 runs 15 residues. Trimming took 0 bases from V and 4 from J; bases not matched to a gene: 4. The chain's CDR3 is CASSVGLAEYNEQFF. CDR3 nucleotide sequence: TGTGCCAGCAGCGTAGGCCTAGCGGAGTACAATGAGCAGTTCTTC.

This sequence joins TRBV7-9 and TRBJ2-3, with no clear D. V lost 7 bases and J lost 2, with 13 bases in between. The germline V gene encodes CDR1 SEHNR and CDR2 FQNEAQ (reference sequence). The CDR3 contains 14 residues. CDR3 amino acids: CASTPTQNTDTQYF. In nucleotides, the CDR3 is TGTGCCAGCACCCCCACTCAAAACACAGATACGCAGTATTTT. Full variable domain (rest looked up from reference TRBV7-9 and TRBJ2-3): DTGVSQNPRHKITKRGQNVTFRCDPISEHNRLYWYRQTLGQGPEFLTYFQNEAQLEKSRLLSDRFSAERPKGSFSTLEIQRTEQGDSAMYLCASTPTQNTDTQYFGPGTRLTVL.

The sample holds one count of this clone. This chain links TRBV5-6 with TRBJ1-3; D may be TRBD1 (5 bases). Germline V lookup: CDR1 SGHDT, CDR2 YYEEEE. Trimming took off 4 bases at V and 0 bases at J, with 17 bases between the two ends. The CDR3 is 17 amino acids. Written as DNA, the CDR3 is TGTGCCAGCAGCCTAGGTATTGACAGACACTCTGGAAACACCATATATTTT. Protein product: CASSLGIDRHSGNTIYF.

This clone was seen only once. The chain recombines TRBV2 with TRBJ1-4; D is undetermined. The CDR3 consists of 11 residues. Germline CDR1 is SNHLY and CDR2 is FYNNEI. The chain's CDR3 is CVGGLNEKLFF. CDR3 nucleotide sequence: TGTGTCGGCGGTCTTAATGAAAAACTGTTTTTT.

This chain connects TRBV4-1 to TRBJ1-2, with D maybe TRBD1 (6 bases). Between the trimmed V and J ends, which lost 4 bases and 0 bases, there was a span of 12 bases. In germline, CDR1 is MGHRA, CDR2 YSYEKL. The CDR3 has 15 residues. CDR3: CASSLGGLSNYGYTF. CDR3 in DNA: TGCGCCAGCAGCCTCGGGGGGCTTTCTAACTATGGCTACACCTTC.

A few counts support this clone. J is TRBJ1-2 and V is TRBV6-5; 9 bases are a match to TRBD1. With 6 bases clipped from V and 4 bases from J, the junction kept 6 bases outside the gene matches. This CDR3 contains 14 residues. The germline CDR1 and CDR2 sequences are MNHEY and SVGAGI. CDR3 amino acids: CASRLGQGIYGYTF. CDR3 in DNA: TGTGCCAGCAGACTCGGACAGGGGATCTATGGCTACACCTTC.

The V gene is TRBV7-2, the J gene TRBJ2-5; 10 nucleotides line up with TRBD2. Trimming cost V 3 bases and J 4 bases; bases outside gene matches: 5. The CDR3 consists of 15 residues. Germline CDR1 SGHTA, CDR2 FQGNSA. The CDR3 region is CASSLPVAGGETQYF. The CDR3 bases are TGTGCCAGCAGCTTGCCTGTAGCGGGGGGAGAGACCCAGTACTTC.

This clone was seen only once. The genes are TRBV27 and TRBJ1-2, with D perhaps TRBD1 (6 bases). CDR3 length equals 14 residues. Trimming took 4 bases from V and 6 from J, leaving 15 bases between them. Per the germline V gene, CDR1 is MNHEY and CDR2 is SMNVEV (reference sequence). The CDR3 is CASSSGGGLHGYTF. Here the CDR3 DNA reads TGTGCCAGCAGTTCGGGGGGGGGCTTGCATGGCTACACCTTC.

This clone has a single count. The chain recombines TRBV4-3 with TRBJ1-5, with D maybe TRBD1 (6 bases). The CDR3 has 15 residues. V lost 1 base to trimming and J lost 0 bases, with 7 bases between them. CDR1 is LGHNA, CDR2 YSLEER, per germline. CDR3 nucleotide sequence: TGCGCCAGCAGCCAAGGGGGACATAGCAATCAGCCCCAGCATTTT. Its protein is CASSQGGHSNQPQHF.

V gene TRBV19 combines with J gene TRBJ1-2; possibly TRBD1 for D (5 bases). CDR1 is LNHDA and CDR2 is SQIVND in the germline V gene (reference sequence). The CDR3 is 12 amino acids. The V end lost 6 bases, the J end lost 6 bases, and 11 bases lay between the germline ends. The CDR3 protein is CASSLVGDGYTF. CDR3 bases: TGTGCCAGTAGCTTGGTAGGGGATGGCTACACCTTC.

This chain connects TRBV6-6 to TRBJ1-1, with 8 bases that match TRBD1. J was trimmed by 7 bases and V by 5 bases; bases with no gene match: 15. CDR3 size: 16 residues. Germline CDR1 is MNHNY and CDR2 is SVGAGI (reference sequence). The CDR3 loop is CASSAFQGARSFEAFF. The CDR3 DNA sequence: TGTGCCAGCAGTGCTTTTCAGGGGGCGCGGTCGTTTGAAGCTTTCTTT.

This chain links TRBV5-1 with TRBJ1-3, with 10 bases that match TRBD1. Germline CDR1 and CDR2: SGHRS and YFSETQ. The CDR3 contains 18 residues. The J segment lost 1 base and the V segment lost 7 bases, leaving 14 bases of the junction unmatched. The CDR3 nucleotides are TGCGCCAGCCCCTCCCCCATTAGGGACAGGGGATCTGGAAACACCATATATTTT. Amino acid sequence: CASPSPIRDRGSGNTIYF.

The V gene is TRBV6-1, the J gene TRBJ2-1; D perhaps matches TRBD1 (6 bases). From germline, CDR1 is MNHNS and CDR2 SASEGT. This CDR3 region has 14 residues. V dropped 7 bases and J dropped 4 bases, with 14 bases sitting between them. CDR3 sequence reads: CASTPEDRYNEQFF. CDR3 sequence (DNA): TGTGCCAGCACCCCGGAGGACAGATACAATGAGCAGTTCTTC.

There are a few counts of this clone. V gene TRBV19 combines with J gene TRBJ1-2; tentatively, D is TRBD1 (5 bases). This CDR3 spans 15 amino acids. CDR1 is LNHDA and CDR2 is SQIVND in the germline V gene (reference sequence). The V end was cut by 5 bases, the J end by 6 bases, with 19 bases between. The CDR3 nucleotides read TGTGCCAGTAGTCCCCGGGGGGTACAACGGGATGGCTACACCTTC. Its translation is CASSPRGVQRDGYTF.